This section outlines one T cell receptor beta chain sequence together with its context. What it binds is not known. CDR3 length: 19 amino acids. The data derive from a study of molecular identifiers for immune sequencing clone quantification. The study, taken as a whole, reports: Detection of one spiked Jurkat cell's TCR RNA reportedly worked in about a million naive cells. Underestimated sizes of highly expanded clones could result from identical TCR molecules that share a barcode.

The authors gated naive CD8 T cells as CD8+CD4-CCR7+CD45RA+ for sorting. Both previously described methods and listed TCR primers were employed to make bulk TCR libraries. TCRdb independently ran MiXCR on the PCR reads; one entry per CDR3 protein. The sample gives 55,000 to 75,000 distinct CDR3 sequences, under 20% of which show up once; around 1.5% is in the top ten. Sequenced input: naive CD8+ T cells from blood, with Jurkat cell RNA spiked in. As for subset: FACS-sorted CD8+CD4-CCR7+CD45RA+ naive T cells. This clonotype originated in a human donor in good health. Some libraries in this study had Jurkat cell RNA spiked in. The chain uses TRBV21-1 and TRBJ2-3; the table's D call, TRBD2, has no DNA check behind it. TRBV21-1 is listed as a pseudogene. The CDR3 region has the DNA TGTGCCAGCAGCAAAGGTGATGGAATAGCGAGAAGGAGCACAGATACGCAGTATTTT. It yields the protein CASSKGDGIARRSTDTQYF.